A selection of T cell receptor beta chains follows, all from one sample in a study of control samples from healthy donors and cancer patients. Some clones are missing from TCRdb's copy, which holds only in-frame ones; the method was immunoSEQ multiplex PCR. The sample records about 190,000 clones, 91% being singletons. The sample consisted of blood. Receptor source: a man aged 30 to 39 in good health. Each CDR3 is given with its conserved first and last residue.

V gene: TRBV9; J gene: TRBJ2-7; CDR3 protein: CASSVGGGLYEQYF
V gene: TRBV6-5; J gene: TRBJ2-6; CDR3 protein: CASKTHRSGANVLTF
V gene: TRBV30; J gene: TRBJ2-7; CDR3 protein: CAWSVRGRVYEQYF
V gene: TRBV11-3; J gene: TRBJ2-1; CDR3 protein: CASSSGPNNEQFF
V gene: TRBV15; J gene: TRBJ2-2; CDR3 protein: CATSREGSGRVGAGELFF
V gene: TRBV2; J gene: TRBJ1-4; CDR3 protein: CASSRQGTANEKLFF
V gene: TRBV19; J gene: TRBJ1-5; CDR3 protein: CASSAGRSPQHF
V gene: TRBV6-6; J gene: TRBJ1-5; CDR3 protein: CASRPGGNQPQHF
V gene: TRBV5-1; J gene: TRBJ1-5; CDR3 protein: CASSPGRGFDSGNQPQHF
V gene: TRBV2; J gene: TRBJ2-3; CDR3 protein: CASAGGQGTDTQYF
V gene: TRBV12-3/TRBV12-4; J gene: TRBJ1-4; CDR3 protein: CASKWSSREKLFF
V gene: TRBV10-3; J gene: TRBJ1-2; CDR3 protein: CAISSTGDGGYTF
V gene: TRBV5-1; J gene: TRBJ1-2; CDR3 protein: CASSIEAENYGYTF
V gene: TRBV4-1; J gene: TRBJ2-7; CDR3 protein: CASSPQGSYEQYF
V gene: TRBV4-1; J gene: TRBJ2-1; CDR3 protein: CASSQEPPGGPYNEQFF
V gene: TRBV2; J gene: TRBJ1-6; CDR3 protein: CASSSPRGGNSPLHF
V gene: TRBV13; J gene: TRBJ2-7; CDR3 protein: CASRPTGSSYEQYF
V gene: TRBV5-1; J gene: TRBJ1-1; CDR3 protein: CASSLGLGGRNTEAFF
V gene: TRBV24-1; J gene: TRBJ1-5; CDR3 protein: CATSDGGQGMNQPQHF
V gene: TRBV24-1; J gene: TRBJ2-3; CDR3 protein: CATSDLPGLAGFADTQYF
V gene: TRBV9; J gene: TRBJ2-2; CDR3 protein: CACGTDNGELFF
V gene: TRBV11-2; J gene: TRBJ1-1; CDR3 protein: CASSSDRLTRNTEAFF
V gene: TRBV7-6; J gene: TRBJ1-2; CDR3 protein: CASSSQAGQGYGYTF
V gene: TRBV11-2; J gene: TRBJ1-1; CDR3 protein: CASSAVMEGRTEAFF
V gene: TRBV10-3; J gene: TRBJ2-1; CDR3 protein: CAIRLADNEQFF
V gene: TRBV7-3; J gene: TRBJ2-1; CDR3 protein: CASSHTSGFYNEQFF
V gene: TRBV4-1; J gene: TRBJ1-2; CDR3 protein: CASSQDSTGGWYGYTF
V gene: TRBV30; J gene: TRBJ1-6; CDR3 protein: CAWSGQASYNSPLHF
V gene: TRBV10-3; J gene: TRBJ1-5; CDR3 protein: CAISPQGRGGQPQHF
V gene: TRBV3-1/TRBV3-2; J gene: TRBJ2-2; CDR3 protein: CASSQGRGVGQGPGELFF
V gene: TRBV14; J gene: TRBJ2-1; CDR3 protein: CASSLSGGGYNEQFF
V gene: TRBV7-9; J gene: TRBJ1-2; CDR3 protein: CASSSQPGPDYGYTF
V gene: TRBV13; J gene: TRBJ2-1; CDR3 protein: CASSWGQNNEQFF
V gene: TRBV29-1; J gene: TRBJ2-1; CDR3 protein: CSVTLSSYNEQFF
V gene: TRBV29-1; J gene: TRBJ2-7; CDR3 protein: CSVEKGQSYEQYF
V gene: TRBV27; J gene: TRBJ1-5; CDR3 protein: CASTPGGLGNQPQHF
V gene: TRBV7-3; J gene: TRBJ1-1; CDR3 protein: CASSSSVNTEAFF
V gene: TRBV19; J gene: TRBJ1-1; CDR3 protein: CASSLGRNTEAFF
V gene: TRBV11-2; J gene: TRBJ1-3; CDR3 protein: CASSFPGQVSGNTIYF
V gene: TRBV27; J gene: TRBJ2-3; CDR3 protein: CAAASRTARDTQYF
V gene: TRBV7-2; J gene: TRBJ1-2; CDR3 protein: CASSFGPINYGYTF
V gene: TRBV4-2; J gene: TRBJ2-7; CDR3 protein: CASSQDPLAGGRYEQYF
V gene: TRBV19; J gene: TRBJ1-4; CDR3 protein: CASSDRGRNEKLFF
V gene: TRBV5-1; J gene: TRBJ2-2; CDR3 protein: CASSLVRWGSDTGELFF
V gene: TRBV20-1; J gene: TRBJ1-3; CDR3 protein: CSAREFNTIYF
V gene: TRBV7-9; J gene: TRBJ1-2; CDR3 protein: CASSLSGRAYGYTF